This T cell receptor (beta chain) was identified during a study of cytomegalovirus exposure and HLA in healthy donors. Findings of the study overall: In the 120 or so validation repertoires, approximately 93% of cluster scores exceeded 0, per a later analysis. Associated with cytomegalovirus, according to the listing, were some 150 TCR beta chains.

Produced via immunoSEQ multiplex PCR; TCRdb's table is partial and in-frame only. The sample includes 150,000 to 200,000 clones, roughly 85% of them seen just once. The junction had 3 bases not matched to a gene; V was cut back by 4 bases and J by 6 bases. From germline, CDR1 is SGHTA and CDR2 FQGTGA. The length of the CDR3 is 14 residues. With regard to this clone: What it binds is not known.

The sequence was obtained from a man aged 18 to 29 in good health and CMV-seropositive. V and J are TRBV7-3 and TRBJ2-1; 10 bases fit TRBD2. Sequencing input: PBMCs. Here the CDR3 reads CASSSGTSANEQFF. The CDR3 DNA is TGTGCCAGCAGCTCCGGGACTAGCGCCAATGAGCAGTTCTTC.